The sequence of this T cell receptor beta chain was determined in a study of blood T cell repertoires in COVID-19 (dated by TCRdb to the early 2020s). Turning to the overall study: The collaborator samples originated in the United States, Italy and Spain and spanned the acute and convalescent phases of COVID-19. Where available, HLA class I and class II types were obtained from metadata supplied by the sample provider rather than from assay-based typing. Samples came from the ongoing ImmuneRACE study (first 160 participants) plus 1,254 subjects from 6 global collaborators. The material from the prospective study consisted of cDNA or gDNA derived from T cells, B-cell-depleted T cells, or PBMCs. Subjects who had been exposed to COVID-19, were actively infected with it, or had recovered from it provided the deeply sampled blood TCRbeta repertoires that made up the dataset. A de-identified subject ID, COVID-19 status, age in years and sex were almost always included in the sample metadata. A freely available public database, intended as a resource for researchers studying the immune response to SARS-CoV-2, is where the repertoires were released.

Broad study findings and their caveats: The quantity of clinical and demographic metadata differed by source and by participant and was supplied without curation.

Points on this clone: Its specific antigen is unknown. No base-level quality is on record; no much larger clone is a single base apart.

TCRbeta CDR3 regions were amplified from genomic DNA using the immunoSEQ Assay, a bias-controlled multiplex PCR. The authors' pipeline ran thus. The number of nucleated cells in each sample was estimated from the amplification of reference gene primers within the assay. To quantify the absolute abundance of each unique TCRbeta CDR3 rearrangement, sequence reads were collapsed and filtered. Productive Simpson clonality was computed per sample as the square root of Simpson's diversity index over productive rearrangements. The table comes from immuneACCESS by way of TCRdb, which keeps in-frame sequences with V and J called. Part of the clones is missing from these tables; in studies checked, under half for an unresolved V gene and the rest for unknown reasons. Clonal size and the V and J genes are those of that table, whereas D and trimming came from the DNA. This sample has under 70,000 clones in its table, and 88% of those were observed once. Clones ranked in the top ten supply about 9.5% of the sample.

Participants in the prospective study were aged about 18 to 95 years, lived in some 24 United States geographic areas, and enrolled through a virtual design. To assign participants to cohorts, the prospective study relied on clinical history that participants themselves reported in a screening survey and a study questionnaire. For ImmuneRACE Cohort 3, a participant was defined as recovered based on two consecutive negative NP/OP PCR tests, clearance by a healthcare professional, or resolution of symptoms. Mobile phlebotomists in the prospective study collected whole blood, serum and a nasopharyngeal or oropharyngeal swab from every participant. Participants in the prospective study had the option to provide additional blood draws and questionnaires over a 2-month period. Before DNA extraction, blood samples from the prospective study were shipped at room temperature or frozen. For this chain, trimming is 6 bases at the V end and 5 bases at the J end, and the number of junction bases without a gene match is 7. Measured from the cysteine to the phenylalanine, the CDR3 is 13 residues long. The entry retains the CDR3 DNA only, 39 bases that are in frame from base 1. The germline V gene yields MDHEN for CDR1 and SYDVKM for CDR2.

This sequence originates from a middle-aged woman who had recovered from COVID-19. The source material was PBMCs or T cells enriched from blood (not recorded which). The rearranged chain carries TRBV28 and TRBJ2-7; 7 junctional bases match TRBD1. CDR3 reads: CASSQTGSNEQYF. The bases read TGTGCCAGCAGCCAGACAGGGAGCAACGAGCAGTACTTC.